Presented here are 3 T cell receptor beta chains from one specimen sequenced in a study of cytomegalovirus exposure and HLA in healthy donors. PCR was performed using 60 Vbeta and 13 Jbeta primers. TCRdb's copy holds only in-frame clones and misses some; the assay was immunoSEQ multiplex PCR. This sample has roughly 130,000 clones, with roughly 69% found just once. The sample consisted of PBMCs. The source of these receptors is a human donor in good health.

The rearrangement joins TRBV4-1 to TRBJ1-1, with 8 nucleotides matching TRBD1. The CDR3 consists of 16 residues. From germline, CDR1 is MGHRA and CDR2 YSYEKL. Losses at the gene ends were 1 base for V and 7 bases for J; bases not matched to a gene: 11. The CDR3 coding sequence is TGCGCCAGCAGCCAAGGGGACAGGCGTTATAAGGATGAAGCTTTCTTT. Translation: CASSQGDRRYKDEAFF.

This sequence joins TRBV19 and TRBJ2-5; D is unresolved. This CDR3 is built from 15 residues. Germline CDR1 LNHDA, CDR2 SQIVND (reference sequence). The V gene lost 5 bases and the J gene lost 4 bases, with 17 bases spanning the gap. Here the CDR3 reads CASSASWALGETQYF. DNA of the CDR3: TGTGCCAGTAGTGCGTCGTGGGCTTTGGGAGAGACCCAGTACTTC.

The chain uses TRBV11-2 and TRBJ1-1; D unresolved. Trimming removed 1 base from V and 8 bases from J, with 8 bases in between. Germline values: CDR1 SGHAT, CDR2 FQNNGV. This CDR3 spans 12 amino acids. The CDR3 sequence: CASSLGSREAFF. CDR3 bases: TGTGCCAGCAGCTTAGGGTCGAGGGAAGCTTTCTTT. The variable domain in full, with the rest retrieved from reference TRBV11-2 and TRBJ1-1, is EAGVAQSPRYKIIEKRQSVAFWCNPISGHATLYWYQQILGQGPKLLIQFQNNGVVDDSQLPKDRFSAERLKGVDSTLKIQPAKLEDSAVYLCASSLGSREAFFGQGTRLTVV.